The entry below describes one TCR beta chain. Its antigen is unidentified. The data were obtained in a study of T-cell reconstitution after alpha-beta-depleted transplantation in children. Overall study results and limits: Several patients had high TCRbeta diversity at day 60; it came from surviving recipient T cells and thymic progenitors. The authors attributed T-cell counts and diversity one year after transplant mostly to newly produced T cells. Alpha-beta T cells about two months after transplant reportedly derived from several hundred expanded graft clones.

Unique molecular identifiers were incorporated during preparation of the TCRbeta library. TCRdb recomputed calls from the PCR reads with MiXCR, one row per CDR3 protein. Of hundreds of thousands of distinct CDR3 sequences listed, about a sixth are singletons. CDR1 and CDR2 (germline): MDHEN, SYDVKM. Trimming shortened V by 6 bases and J by 0 bases, and 9 bases separated the two germline ends. The CDR3 has 14 residues. V is TRBV28 and J is TRBJ2-1; no clear D gene. This sequence was found in a male patient aged 2 to 10 who had a stem cell transplant for acute lymphoblastic leukemia, so the T cells may come from the graft donor. This material consisted of PBMCs, mostly from graft donor cells, taken 360 days after TCRalphabeta/CD19-depleted stem cell transplant. The CDR3 protein is CASRKGSSYNEQFF. In DNA, the CDR3 is TGTGCCAGCAGGAAAGGAAGCTCCTACAATGAGCAGTTCTTC.